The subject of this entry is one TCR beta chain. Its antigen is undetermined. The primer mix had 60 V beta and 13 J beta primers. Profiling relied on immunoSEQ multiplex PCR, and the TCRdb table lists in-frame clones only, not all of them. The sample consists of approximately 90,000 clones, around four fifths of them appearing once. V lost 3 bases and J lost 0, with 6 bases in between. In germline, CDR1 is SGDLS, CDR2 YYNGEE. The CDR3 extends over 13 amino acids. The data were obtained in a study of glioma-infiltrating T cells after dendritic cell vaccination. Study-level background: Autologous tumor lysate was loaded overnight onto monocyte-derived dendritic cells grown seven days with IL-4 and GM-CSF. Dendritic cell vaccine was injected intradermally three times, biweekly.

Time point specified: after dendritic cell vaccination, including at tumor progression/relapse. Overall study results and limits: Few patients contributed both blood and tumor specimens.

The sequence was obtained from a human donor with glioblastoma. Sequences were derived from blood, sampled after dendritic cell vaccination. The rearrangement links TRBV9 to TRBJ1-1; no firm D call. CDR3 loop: CASSARLNTEAFF. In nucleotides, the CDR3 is TGTGCCAGCAGCGCCCGGTTGAACACTGAAGCTTTCTTT. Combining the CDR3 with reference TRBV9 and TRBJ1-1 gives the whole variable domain DSGVTQTPKHLITATGQRVTLRCSPRSGDLSVYWYQQSLDQGLQFLIQYYNGEERAKGNILERFSAQQFPDLHSELNLSSLELGDSALYFCASSARLNTEAFFGQGTRLTVV.